This TCR beta chain was identified during a study of tumor-infiltrating lymphocytes in primary liver carcinoma. The wider study: Lesions, classed as T1-T3 N0M0, spanned about 4.2 to 10 cm across. Sequenced samples came back with roughly 3.5 to 7.13 million productive TCRbeta reads, and the counts looked alike across tissue types. Study conclusions and caveats: Tumor specimens were characterized by a significantly higher top-250-clone fraction than blood (p = 0.039).

About this clonotype: Its antigen is currently unknown.

The tissue used was unsorted bulk material of about 19-34 mg. RNA and DNA were co-extracted from it with the AllPrep DNA/RNA mini kit. The patients lived with chronic HBV infection and had not yet received any treatment. CDR3 length: 15 residues. The trim removed 3 bases at V and 4 bases at J, leaving 9 bases unmatched. In germline, CDR1 is SQVTM, CDR2 ANQGSEA. Synthesis of TCR beta cDNA was carried out from 500 ng total RNA with a constant-region primer. Sequencing libraries for TCR beta derived from three nested multiplex PCR rounds that used slightly modified ARM-PCR. Primers for the first two PCR rounds were TRBV1-TRBV30 forward primers and a C-beta reverse primer (around 10 cycles per round). TCRdb used MiXCR to reprocess the multiplex PCR reads, holding one entry per CDR3 protein. Seen here are fewer than 200,000 distinct CDR3 sequences, approximately 80% observed once, and the top ten hold approximately 18%.

This clonotype originated in a man between 35 and 55 years old with primary liver carcinoma and hepatitis B virus infection. The sequencing sample was made of tumor tissue from primary liver carcinoma. V is TRBV29-1 and J is TRBJ2-1; 7 nucleotides match TRBD2. The CDR3 reads CSVDVCWGGYNEQFF. CDR3 coding DNA: TGCAGCGTTGATGTATGTTGGGGGGGATACAATGAGCAGTTCTTC.